The T cell receptor beta chain under discussion was sequenced for a study of T-cell reconstitution after alpha-beta-depleted transplantation in children. Study-level points and caveats: Reportedly, only several hundred clones from non-depleted graft cells drove alpha-beta T-cell counts at about two months.

The CDR3 runs to 14 residues. V lost 3 bases, J lost 2 bases, and 2 bases stayed unmatched. The TCRbeta library incorporated unique molecular identifiers. MiXCR, applied by TCRdb to the PCR reads, yields one record per CDR3 protein. The sample gives tens of thousands of distinct CDR3 sequences, around 15% of which show up once; 15% to 20% is in the top ten. With regard to this clonotype: What it binds is not known.

The material was PBMCs, mostly from graft donor cells, obtained 180 days after TCRalphabeta/CD19-depleted stem cell transplant. This receptor was taken from a male patient under 10 years old who had a stem cell transplant for acute lymphoblastic leukemia, so the T cells may come from the graft donor. The rearrangement joins TRBV12-3 or TRBV12-4 to TRBJ2-7; 9 bases line up with TRBD1. The CDR3 here is CASSLDRGTYEQYF. CDR3 nucleotides: TGTGCCAGCAGTTTGGACAGGGGAACCTACGAGCAGTACTTC.